This T cell receptor beta chain is drawn from a study of control samples from healthy donors and cancer patients. The CDR3 sequence is 17 residues long. From germline, CDR1 is SEHNR and CDR2 FQNEAQ (reference sequence). V was clipped by 3 bases and J by 0 bases, with 15 bases between them. Libraries were prepared by immunoSEQ multiplex PCR; TCRdb keeps only in-frame clonotypes and omits some of them. The sample holds 55,000 to 90,000 clones, approximately 80% seen once. The clonotype was recovered from a man aged 50-60 years in good health. The chain has TRBV7-9 and TRBJ1-3, with D perhaps TRBD1 (5 bases). Sequencing input: blood. CDR3 sequence reads: CASSFAGGTASGNTIYF. CDR3 nucleotide sequence: TGTGCCAGCAGCTTTGCAGGTGGGACTGCCTCTGGAAACACCATATATTTT.